This T cell receptor (beta chain) derives from a study of T cells in Graves' hyperthyroidism and ophthalmopathy. Regarding the study as a whole: Before onset, ophthalmopathy was predicted by the model a median about six months earlier.

The CDR3 is 14 amino acids. V was trimmed by 2 bases and J by 1 base, leaving 12 bases between them. Germline lookup yields CDR1 GTSNPN and CDR2 SVGIG (reference sequence). Disease duration under 2 months; hyperthyroidism patients were aged 18 to 65. The blood specimen was taken at initial hyperthyroidism diagnosis, before any ophthalmopathy symptoms. This clonotype was detected many times. Its target is unknown. RNA transcripts served as the template for amplifying TCR beta CDR3 regions. Initially, a first-round RT-PCR of the TCR CDR3 employed the HTBI primer set. TCRdb itself ran the multiplex PCR reads through MiXCR, one entry per CDR3 protein. The sample contains around 700,000 distinct CDR3 sequences, around a sixth of which appear only once.

The sequencing sample was made of blood. The chain recombines TRBV30 with TRBJ2-7; D is possibly TRBD2 (7 bases). The clonotype was recovered from a woman in her forties or fifties with Graves' hyperthyroidism that later progressed to Graves' ophthalmopathy. The CDR3 region is CAWSTGGLSYEQYF. CDR3 DNA: TGTGCCTGGAGTACGGGGGGCCTATCCTACGAGCAGTACTTC.